Listed below are T cell receptor beta chains from one sample, sequenced in a study of shared clonotypes between healthy human individuals. TCRdb's copy holds only in-frame clones and misses some; the assay was immunoSEQ multiplex PCR. Of under 2,500,000 clones listed, roughly 95% are singletons. The specimen sequenced was naive CD4+ T cells sorted from blood. These receptor sequences come from a man younger than 30 in good health. Both conserved end residues are part of each CDR3. D genes are given only for firm matches.

>TRBV7-2|TRBD2|TRBJ2-1
CASSLLAGRRFF
TGTGCCAGCAGCTTGCTAGCGGGCCGCCGGTTCTTC
>TRBV6-1|NA|TRBJ2-5
CASRMGVSETQYF
TGTGCCAGCCGGATGGGAGTTTCAGAGACCCAGTACTTC
>TRBV6-1|NA|TRBJ2-6
CASSEALLRSTGANVLTF
TGTGCCAGCAGTGAGGCCCTTCTTAGGTCTACTGGGGCCAACGTCCTGACTTTC
>TRBV19|NA|TRBJ2-5
CASSLRSQGNTKETQYF
TGTGCCAGTAGTCTCCGGTCCCAGGGAAACACCAAAGAGACCCAGTACTTC
>TRBV7-3|NA|TRBJ1-3
CASSLGGIGNTIYF
TGTGCCAGCAGCTTAGGGGGAATCGGAAACACCATATATTTT
>TRBV30|TRBD1|TRBJ1-2
CAWSTTGGMGGYTF
TGTGCCTGGAGTACGACAGGGGGCATGGGTGGCTACACCTTC
>TRBV29-1|NA|TRBJ2-7
CSVGRGSYEQYF
TGCAGCGTGGGACGGGGGTCCTACGAGCAGTACTTC
>TRBV5-6|NA|TRBJ2-7
CASSLVWSEQYF
TGTGCCAGCAGCTTGGTTTGGAGCGAGCAGTACTTC
>TRBV7-9|NA|TRBJ2-5
CASSLEQYQETQYF
TGTGCCAGCAGCTTAGAGCAGTACCAAGAGACCCAGTACTTC
>TRBV18|NA|TRBJ2-2
CASSPGQNTGELFF
TGTGCCAGCTCACCGGGGCAGAACACCGGGGAGCTGTTTTTT